This T cell receptor (beta chain) was retrieved from a study of cytomegalovirus exposure and HLA in healthy donors. Study overall: HLA-typed donors were the source of approximately 86 million unique TCRs held in an early data release. Genetic ancestry analysis placed 75% to 85% of the 398 donors that were genotyped in the Caucasian-associated cluster. General observations from the study: It was only CMV serostatus that was available as immune exposure information.

PCR was performed using 60 Vbeta and 13 Jbeta primers. TCRdb keeps only in-frame clones here, not all; method: immunoSEQ multiplex PCR. The table shows roughly 90,000 clones, with over 75% occurring only once. Germline-derived CDR1 and CDR2 are SEHNR and FQNEAQ (reference sequence). CDR3 length: 16 residues. A note on this clone: Its antigen is unidentified. An end of the junction differs from the germline gene, which may be a read error.

The chain joins TRBV7-9 to TRBJ1-2; 7 bases align to TRBD1. Sequencing was performed on PBMCs. The TCR originated in a man aged 18 to 30 in good health and CMV-seronegative. The CDR3 protein is CSSNSGGTDYNYGYTF. In DNA, the CDR3 is TGTTCCAGCAACTCAGGGGGGACAGACTACAACTATGGCTACACCTTC.